The 22 T cell receptor beta chains reported below all come from one sample, sequenced in a study of beta chain features in type 1 diabetes. No antigen has been identified for these receptors. Regarding the study as a whole: TCRB CDR3s were moderately but significantly shorter in Type 1 diabetes patients in all four CD4+ subsets.

Every isolated RNA sample was fully reverse transcribed, so sequencing captured expressed TCRB transcripts. Generated by immunoSEQ multiplex PCR, the TCRdb table keeps only in-frame clones and is missing some. The sample yields 500,000 to 650,000 clones, roughly 12% seen once. The specimen was naive CD4+ T cells from blood. These receptors all stem from a young man with type 1 diabetes.

This chain connects TRBV11-3 to TRBJ2-3, with a weak D call TRBD2 (6 bases). The CDR3 has 15 residues. V shed 1 base and J shed 4 bases, with 12 bases lying between them. The germline CDR1 and CDR2 sequences are SGHNT and YENEEA. CDR3: CASSLGFGEADTQYF. The CDR3 DNA reads TGTGCCAGCAGCTTAGGCTTCGGGGAGGCAGATACGCAGTATTTT.

The V call is TRBV7-4, the J call TRBJ2-3; 12 bases map to TRBD2. The CDR3 has 16 residues. In germline, CDR1 is SGHVT, CDR2 SQSDAQ. V gave up 5 bases and J gave up 5 bases; unmatched junction bases: 8. The CDR3 coding sequence is TGTGCCAGCAGCCCGGCGACTAGCGGGGGACAAGATACGCAGTATTTT. This codes for CASSPATSGGQDTQYF.

This clone was counted once. CDR3 in amino acids: CASTGDLQETQYF. In DNA, the CDR3 is TGTGCCAGCACCGGGGACCTTCAAGAGACCCAGTACTTC. This chain joins TRBV2 and TRBJ2-5; D is tentatively TRBD1 or TRBD2 (5 bases each). Germline lookup yields CDR1 SNHLY and CDR2 FYNNEI. V shed 7 bases and J shed 2 bases, with 11 bases lying between them. This CDR3 region has 13 residues.

This clone was recorded many times. The rearrangement uses TRBV28 and TRBJ1-5; weak D call: TRBD1 (5 bases). The CDR3 sequence is 15 residues long. Germline CDR1 MDHEN, CDR2 SYDVKM. V was cut by 4 bases and J by 1 base, with 11 bases left in between. The CDR3 coding sequence is TGTGCCAGCAGTTCTGGGGCAGTGAGCAATCAGCCCCAGCATTTT. Protein product: CASSSGAVSNQPQHF.

V is TRBV2 and J is TRBJ1-2; TRBD1 is a possible D gene (6 bases). The CDR3 consists of 14 residues. The germline V gene has CDR1 SNHLY and CDR2 FYNNEI. Deletions cut 6 bases from V and 4 bases from J, with 15 bases between. The CDR3 spells CASRTQGPIYGYTF. In DNA, the CDR3 is TGTGCCAGCAGGACACAGGGCCCGATCTATGGCTACACCTTC.

The rearrangement links TRBV29-1 to TRBJ1-3, with no clear D. Germline-derived CDR1 and CDR2 are SQVTM and ANQGSEA. The V end was cut by 7 bases, the J end by 0 bases, with 10 bases between. The CDR3 sequence is 13 residues long. CDR3 sequence: CSASIFSGNTIYF. CDR3 DNA sequence: TGCAGCGCCAGCATATTCTCTGGAAACACCATATATTTT. Variable domain in full (rest from reference TRBV29-1 and TRBJ1-3): SAVISQKPSRDICQRGTSLTIQCQVDSQVTMMFWYRQQPGQSLTLIATANQGSEATYESGFVIDKFPISRPNLTFSTLTVSNMSPEDSSIYLCSASIFSGNTIYFGEGSWLTVV.

The chain uses TRBV23-1 and TRBJ2-7; the D gene is possibly TRBD2 (5 bases). TRBV23-1 is known as an ORF, though its function is uncertain. CDR3 length: 14 residues. V lost 0 bases to trimming and J lost 1 base, with 7 bases between them. CDR3 DNA sequence: TGCGCCAGCAGTCAATCGGAGGATTCCTACGAGCAGTACTTC. This translates into CASSQSEDSYEQYF.

This clone was counted between two and nine times. V gene TRBV5-8 combines with J gene TRBJ2-1; the match to TRBD2 covers 7 bases. The trim removed 2 bases at V and 3 bases at J, leaving 5 bases unmatched. The CDR3 has 15 residues. Germline loops: CDR1 SGHTS, CDR2 YDEGEE. This CDR3 is CASSFSGVVYNEQFF. The DNA for the CDR3 is TGTGCCAGCAGCTTCAGCGGGGTGGTCTACAATGAGCAGTTCTTC.

This clone was detected only a few times. The V gene is TRBV11-2, the J gene TRBJ2-7; 9 nucleotides align to TRBD1. Trimming removed 5 bases from V and 2 bases from J; junction bases left unmatched: 7. CDR1 and CDR2 (germline): SGHAT, FQNNGV. The CDR3 is made up of 15 amino acids. The CDR3 sequence: CASSLPGQGAYEQYF. CDR3 DNA sequence: TGTGCCAGCAGCCTACCGGGACAGGGAGCCTACGAGCAGTACTTC.

The chain carries TRBV29-1 and TRBJ1-4, with TRBD1 as a possible D gene (5 bases). CDR1 SQVTM and CDR2 ANQGSEA come from the germline V gene. CDR3 length: 15 amino acids. Trimming pared 4 bases from V and 5 bases from J, leaving 17 bases between. CDR3 sequence: CSVVHGQSSNEKLFF. CDR3 in DNA: TGCAGCGTTGTCCACGGACAATCTTCAAATGAAAAACTGTTTTTT. The variable domain in full, with the rest retrieved from reference TRBV29-1 and TRBJ1-4, is SAVISQKPSRDICQRGTSLTIQCQVDSQVTMMFWYRQQPGQSLTLIATANQGSEATYESGFVIDKFPISRPNLTFSTLTVSNMSPEDSSIYLCSVVHGQSSNEKLFFGSGTQLSVL.

This clone has just a few counts. The chain carries TRBV7-2 and TRBJ1-3; D is uncertain. CDR1 is SGHTA and CDR2 is FQGNSA in the germline V gene. CDR3 size: 16 residues. V lost 5 bases to trimming and J lost 0 bases, with 14 bases between them. The CDR3 DNA reads TGTGCCAGCAGCACTACGGACGTGAGCTCTGGAAACACCATATATTTT. Protein: CASSTTDVSSGNTIYF.

J is TRBJ1-2 and V is TRBV7-2; TRBD1 matches 9 bases. J was trimmed by 3 bases and V by 5 bases; bases with no gene match: 4. Germline V gene data show CDR1 as SGHTA and CDR2 as FQGNSA. CDR3 size: 14 residues. DNA of the CDR3: TGTGCCAGCAGCCCGAGGACAGGGGACTATGGCTACACCTTC. Translating gives CASSPRTGDYGYTF.

CDR3 in amino acids: CASSLGLDGGELFF. In nucleotides, the CDR3 is TGTGCCAGCAGCTTAGGACTTGACGGCGGGGAGCTGTTTTTT. The gene calls are TRBV7-2 and TRBJ2-2; D is unresolved. This CDR3 is built from 14 residues. Trimming stripped 1 base from V and 7 bases from J, with 10 bases between. Germline values: CDR1 SGHTA, CDR2 FQGNSA. The full variable domain, with the rest looked up from reference TRBV7-2 and TRBJ2-2, is GAGVSQSPSNKVTEKGKDVELRCDPISGHTALYWYRQSLGQGLEFLIYFQGNSAPDKSGLPSDRFSAERTGGSVSTLTIQRTQQEDSAVYLCASSLGLDGGELFFGEGSRLTVL.

The chain couples TRBV7-9 to TRBJ2-1; D tentatively fits TRBD1 or TRBD2 (5 bases each). CDR1 SEHNR and CDR2 FQNEAQ come from the germline V gene (reference sequence). The CDR3 consists of 15 residues. Trimming removed 2 bases at V and 16 bases at J, with 24 bases between. CDR3 protein: CASSLLVPGRRRDFF. In DNA, the CDR3 is TGTGCCAGCAGCTTACTGGTTCCAGGGCGGCGACGGGATTTCTTC.

A few counts support this clone. This chain connects TRBV7-2 to TRBJ2-3, with D maybe TRBD2 (6 bases). The CDR3 sequence is 15 residues long. The V end lost 4 bases, the J end lost 0 bases, and 11 bases lay between the germline ends. Germline lookup yields CDR1 SGHTA and CDR2 FQGNSA. CDR3 loop: CASSSRLVSTDTQYF. The CDR3 DNA reads as TGTGCCAGCAGCTCAAGACTAGTTAGCACAGATACGCAGTATTTT.

This sequence joins TRBV18 and TRBJ2-5; no firm D call. The CDR3 sequence is 13 residues long. Trimming pared 0 bases from V and 5 bases from J, leaving 7 bases between. The V gene's germline CDR1 is KGHSH and CDR2 LQKENI. The CDR3: CASSPPFRETQYF. The CDR3 region has the DNA TGTGCCAGCTCACCACCTTTCCGGGAGACCCAGTACTTC. The full variable domain, completed using reference TRBV18 and TRBJ2-5, is NAGVMQNPRHLVRRRGQEARLRCSPMKGHSHVYWYRQLPEEGLKFMVYLQKENIIDESGMPKERFSAEFPKEGPSILRIQQVVRGDSAAYFCASSPPFRETQYFGPGTRLLVL.

This chain connects TRBV6-5 to TRBJ2-1, with D uncertain. CDR3 length: 11 residues. V lost 5 bases and J lost 15, with 14 bases in between. Germline V gene sequence: CDR1 MNHEY, CDR2 SVGAGI. DNA of the CDR3: TGTGCCAGCAGTCCCTTTGGACGGAGGTTCTTC. Translation gives CASSPFGRRFF.

The rearrangement uses TRBV7-3 and TRBJ2-5; 9 positions match TRBD2. Germline loops: CDR1 SGHTA, CDR2 FQGTGA. Trimming at V came to 5 bases and at J to 4 bases, leaving 8 bases not matched to a gene. The CDR3 has 15 residues. CDR3 in DNA: TGTGCCAGCAGCCGAGCGGGGGGAGTCGGAGAGACCCAGTACTTC. This gives the protein CASSRAGGVGETQYF. Looking up the rest from reference TRBV7-3 and TRBJ2-5 gives the full variable domain: GAGVSQTPSNKVTEKGKYVELRCDPISGHTALYWYRQSLGQGPEFLIYFQGTGAADDSGLPNDRFFAVRPEGSVSTLKIQRTERGDSAVYLCASSRAGGVGETQYFGPGTRLLVL.

The sample holds a few counts of this clone. The chain couples TRBV7-3 to TRBJ2-5; no reliable D call. Trimming cost V 2 bases and J 4 bases, with 8 bases left between them. Germline CDR1 and CDR2: SGHTA and FQGTGA. The CDR3 is made up of 13 amino acids. The DNA for the CDR3 is TGTGCCAGCAGCTTATCCAGTGGAGAGACCCAGTACTTC. Its translation: CASSLSSGETQYF.

This chain joins TRBV15 and TRBJ2-7; TRBD1 might be the D (6 bases). This CDR3 comprises 15 residues. V lost 0 bases to trimming and J lost 13 bases, with 22 bases between them. From germline, CDR1 is LNHNV and CDR2 YYDKDF (reference sequence). For the CDR3, the DNA is TGTGCCACCAGCAGAGATGCACGGACAGCCACATTTTTATACTTC. Translation: CATSRDARTATFLYF. Complete variable domain (other parts from reference TRBV15 and TRBJ2-7): DAMVIQNPRYQVTQFGKPVTLSCSQTLNHNVMYWYQQKSSQAPKLLFHYYDKDFNNEADTPDNFQSRRPNTSFCFLDIRSPGLGDTAMYLCATSRDARTATFLYFGPGTRLTVT.

This clone occurred a few times. The rearrangement links TRBV29-1 to TRBJ1-1, with 7 positions matching TRBD1. The CDR3 has 13 amino acids. V trimming: 2 bases; J trimming: 4 bases; junction bases outside the gene matches: 4. CDR1 SQVTM and CDR2 ANQGSEA come from the germline V gene. The CDR3: CSVERQGGTEAFF. CDR3 nucleotide sequence: TGCAGCGTTGAACGTCAGGGGGGCACTGAAGCTTTCTTT.

This clone was seen only a few times. V usage is TRBV25-1 and J usage is TRBJ2-3; D is unresolved. Germline-derived CDR1 and CDR2 are MGHDK and SYGVNS. The CDR3 is made up of 12 amino acids. V lost 4 bases to trimming and J lost 4 bases, with 6 bases between them. The CDR3 DNA reads as TGTGCCAGCAGTGCCAAGGCAGATACGCAGTATTTT. The encoded protein is CASSAKADTQYF.